A selection of T cell receptor beta chains follows, all from one sample in a study of blood T cell repertoires in COVID-19. Using immunoSEQ multiplex PCR, the repertoire was profiled, and TCRdb retains in-frame clones only, with some absent. The sample holds about 120,000 clones, about 87% seen once. Source material: peripheral blood. These receptor sequences come from a woman aged 45-65 years with acute or convalescent COVID-19. Each CDR3 is given with its conserved first and last residue. D genes are given only for firm matches. Size tells how often a clone was seen (once, few, many) or the class of an expanded clone, and some rows leave it out.

J gene	clone size	V gene	D gene	CDR3 DNA	CDR3 protein
TRBJ1-2	-	TRBV30	-	TGTGCCTGGAGTGTAGACAGTCTGGGTACTCAGGGCTACACCTTC	CAWSVDSLGTQGYTF
TRBJ2-1	-	TRBV24-1	-	TGTGCCACCGGCAGGTCCTACAATGAGCAGTTCTTC	CATGRSYNEQFF
TRBJ1-4	-	TRBV30	-	TGTGCCTGGAGAAGCCGGAATGAAAAACTGTTTTTT	CAWRSRNEKLFF
TRBJ1-4	-	TRBV24-1	-	TGTGCCACCAGTGATGTGCAGGGTGGGGCTGAAAAACTGTTTTTT	CATSDVQGGAEKLFF
TRBJ2-1	-	TRBV18	TRBD2	TGTGCCAGCTCACTCATCGTTGGCACTAGCGGGAGGGCCGACTATAACAATGAGCAGTTCTTC	CASSLIVGTSGRADYNNEQFF
TRBJ2-1	-	TRBV7-2	TRBD2	TGTGCCAGCAGCATGCCGGGACTAGCGGGAATGAATGAGCAGTTCTTC	CASSMPGLAGMNEQFF
TRBJ2-2	-	TRBV7-2	TRBD1	TGTGCCAGCAGCCTTAGCCGACAGGGGGGATCCGGGGAGCTGTTTTTT	CASSLSRQGGSGELFF
TRBJ2-3	-	TRBV23-1	TRBD2	TGCGCCAGCCAAATAGCGGGGGGGCTGGATACGCAGTATTTT	CASQIAGGLDTQYF
TRBJ2-7	-	TRBV7-2	-	TGTGCCAGCAGCTTAGTTCGCAGGGGTCGGGAGCAGTACTTC	CASSLVRRGREQYF
TRBJ1-1	-	TRBV3-1/TRBV3-2	-	TGTGCCAGCAGCCACCCAGGGGCGAACACTGAAGCTTTCTTT	CASSHPGANTEAFF
TRBJ2-7	-	TRBV7-2	-	TGTGCCAGCAGCTTAGGACAGGCTCCATCCTACGAGCAGTACTTC	CASSLGQAPSYEQYF
TRBJ2-2	-	TRBV7-9	-	TGTGCCAGCAGCCCCGGGACATTGGGGACCGGGGAGCTGTTTTTT	CASSPGTLGTGELFF
TRBJ2-1	-	TRBV6-2/TRBV6-3	TRBD2	TGTGCCAGCAGCCCCGCGGGACTAGCGCCTCCCGAGCAGTTCTTC	CASSPAGLAPPEQFF
TRBJ2-6	-	TRBV9	TRBD1	TGTGCCAGCAGCGAGCGGACAGGGCCCAGCCCTCTCCCCTCTGGGGCCAACGTCCTGACTTTC	CASSERTGPSPLPSGANVLTF
TRBJ2-5	-	TRBV7-4	TRBD2	TGTGCCAGCAGCTCGGCCCGGGAGGTGTCCCGGTGTCGAGAGACCCAGTACTTC	CASSSAREVSRCRETQYF
TRBJ1-1	-	TRBV11-2	-	TGTGCCAGCAGCTTAGGCAGGGTGGCCACTGAAGCTTTCTTT	CASSLGRVATEAFF
TRBJ1-1	-	TRBV24-1	-	TGTGCCACCAGTGGTTCAGGGCCGGGCGACACTGAAGCTTTCTTT	CATSGSGPGDTEAFF
TRBJ2-1	-	TRBV11-2	-	TGTGCCAGCAGCTTACGGGATGAGCAGTTCTTC	CASSLRDEQFF
TRBJ1-3	-	TRBV29-1	-	TGCAGCGGGAGATCTGGAAACACCATATATTTT	CSGRSGNTIYF
TRBJ1-1	-	TRBV24-1	-	TGTGCCACCAGTGAGAGACAGAACACTGAAGCTTTCTTT	CATSERQNTEAFF
TRBJ2-4	-	TRBV30	TRBD2	TGTGCCTGGAGGCTATCGGGGGGAAACATTCAGTACTTC	CAWRLSGGNIQYF
TRBJ2-7	-	TRBV11-2	-	TGTGCCAGCAGCTCGTCAGGACACTACGAGCAGTACTTC	CASSSSGHYEQYF
TRBJ2-7	-	TRBV7-2	-	TGTGCCAGCAGCTTAGCCGCGGGGCCGTCCAGCTACGAGCAGTACTTC	CASSLAAGPSSYEQYF
TRBJ2-2	-	TRBV7-9	-	TGTGCCAGCGGGCCACAGGGACCCACCGGGGAGCTGTTTTTT	CASGPQGPTGELFF
TRBJ1-6	once	TRBV30	-	TGTGCCTGGAGTTTGGCGGGAAATTCACCCCTCCACTTT	CAWSLAGNSPLHF
TRBJ1-4	-	TRBV18	-	TGTGCCAGCTCACCCCCCGCCGGTAATGAAAAACTGTTTTTT	CASSPPAGNEKLFF
TRBJ1-6	-	TRBV6-5	TRBD1	TGTGCCAGCAGCGGCGGGACAGCAAATTCACCCCTCCACTTT	CASSGGTANSPLHF
TRBJ2-3	-	TRBV11-2	TRBD2	TGTGCCAGCAGCTTGGGGCTGACTAGCGGGGGGGTCGCAGATACGCAGTATTTT	CASSLGLTSGGVADTQYF
TRBJ2-3	few	TRBV27	-	TGTGCCAGCAGTTTATGGGGCGTAGATACGCAGTATTTT	CASSLWGVDTQYF
TRBJ2-7	-	TRBV5-6	-	TGTGCCAGCAGCTCGAGCTCCTACGAGCAGTACTTC	CASSSSSYEQYF
TRBJ1-4	-	TRBV9	-	TGTGCCAGCAGCGGGCTTAATGAAAAACTGTTTTTT	CASSGLNEKLFF
TRBJ1-1	-	TRBV9	TRBD1	TGTGCCAGCAGCGTCGCAGGGGGCTTCGCTGAAGCTTTCTTT	CASSVAGGFAEAFF
TRBJ2-7	few	TRBV6-2/TRBV6-3	-	TGTGCCAGCAGTTACTTTAGCTCCCACGAGCAGTACTTC	CASSYFSSHEQYF
TRBJ1-5	-	TRBV4-1	-	TGCGCCAGCAGCCCGGAGAGTCTAAATCAGCCCCAGCATTTT	CASSPESLNQPQHF